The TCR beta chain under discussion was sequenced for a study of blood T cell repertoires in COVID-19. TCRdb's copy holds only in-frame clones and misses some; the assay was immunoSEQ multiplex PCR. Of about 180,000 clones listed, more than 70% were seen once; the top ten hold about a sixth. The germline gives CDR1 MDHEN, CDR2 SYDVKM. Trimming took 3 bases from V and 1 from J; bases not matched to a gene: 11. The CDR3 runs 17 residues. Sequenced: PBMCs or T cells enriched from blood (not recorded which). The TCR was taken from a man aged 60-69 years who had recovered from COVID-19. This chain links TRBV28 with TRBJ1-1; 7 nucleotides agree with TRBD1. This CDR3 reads CASSLGVGTATNTEAFF. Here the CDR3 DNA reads TGTGCCAGCAGTTTGGGGGTCGGGACAGCGACGAACACTGAAGCTTTCTTT.